The entry below gives a single T cell receptor (beta chain) sequence along with its context. The record originates from a study of control samples from healthy donors and cancer patients. Assay used: immunoSEQ multiplex PCR; TCRdb lists only in-frame clones, some missing. The table shows fewer than 40,000 clones, with roughly 94% occurring only once. CDR1 and CDR2 (germline): MNHEY, SVGAGI. Unmatched junction bases numbered 5, after V lost 7 bases and J lost 2 bases. CDR3 size: 15 residues. This receptor was identified in a man aged 55-75 years in good health. Sequencing was done on a sample of blood. The V and J genes are TRBV6-5 and TRBJ1-6; 7 bases are shared with TRBD1. The CDR3 DNA is TGTGCCAGCACCCGGACAGGACCCTATAATTCACCCCTCCACTTT. Encoded protein: CASTRTGPYNSPLHF.